This T cell receptor (beta chain) comes out of a study of persistence of HIV-infected CD4 T cells. On the study more broadly: Donors were ART-treated; their CMV- and Gag-responding CD4+ T cells were isolated.

A note on this clone: The antigen remains unidentified.

Lysates of CMV-infected fibroblasts at approximately 9.4 ug/mL stimulated these cells. Memory cells lacking CD40L and CD69 with high CD45RO were sorted. The CDR3 spans 13 residues. CDR1 is SGHVS and CDR2 is FQNEAQ in the germline V gene. V was clipped by 1 base and J by 0 bases, with 3 bases between them. Sequencing used immunoSEQ version 4 in survey mode. TCRdb's copy holds only in-frame clones and misses some; the assay was immunoSEQ multiplex PCR. Of 25,000 to 35,000 clones in the sample, around 82% are singletons; the top ten hold more than 0.85%. This TCR came from an adult man with HIV who was CMV-seropositive. This sequence joins TRBV7-8 and TRBJ1-1, with D hard to call. The sequencing used CD4+ T cells sorted from PBMCs after approximately 19-hour stimulation, collected from a patient who received antiretroviral therapy. This CDR3 reads CASSLVLNTEAFF. CDR3 coding DNA: TGTGCCAGCAGCTTAGTACTGAACACTGAAGCTTTCTTT.